The clone carrying this T cell receptor beta chain was picked up many times. The sample's time point: patch test 1, 2 weeks after DPC sensitization. The treatment denotes: therapeutic diphenylcyclopropenone sensitization with weekly scalp DPC. TCRdb reprocessed the RACE reads via MiXCR and lists one record per CDR3 protein. Among some 120,000 distinct CDR3 sequences, about 12% were seen once, and the ten largest hold approximately 1.4%. The sample originates from a study of human T cells and chemical hapten exposure. The sample was whole blood, taken in connection with sensitization to the hapten diphenylcyclopropenone (DPC). The sequence derives from a woman aged 50 to 60 with alopecia areata. Some clones in this sample may be carry-over from other donors' samples.

CDR3 bases: TGCAGCGTTGAAGATTCCGGGGGCGATGGCTACACCTTC. Translation gives CSVEDSGGDGYTF. V is TRBV29-1 and J is TRBJ1-2, with D perhaps TRBD1 (6 bases). V was trimmed by 0 bases and J by 6 bases, leaving 11 bases between them. The CDR3 covers 13 residues. The V gene's germline CDR1 is SQVTM and CDR2 ANQGSEA.